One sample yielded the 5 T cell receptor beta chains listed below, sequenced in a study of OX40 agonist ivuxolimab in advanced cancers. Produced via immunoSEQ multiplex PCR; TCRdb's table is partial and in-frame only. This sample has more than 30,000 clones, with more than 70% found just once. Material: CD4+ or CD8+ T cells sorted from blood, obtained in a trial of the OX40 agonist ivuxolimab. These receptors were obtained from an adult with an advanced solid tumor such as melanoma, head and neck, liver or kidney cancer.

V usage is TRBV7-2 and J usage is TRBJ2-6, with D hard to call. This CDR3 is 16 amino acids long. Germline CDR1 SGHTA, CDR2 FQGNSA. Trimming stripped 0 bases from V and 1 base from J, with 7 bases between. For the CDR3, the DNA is TGTGCCAGCAGCTTAGCGGCTTCTTCTGGGGCCAACGTCCTGACTTTC. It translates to CASSLAASSGANVLTF.

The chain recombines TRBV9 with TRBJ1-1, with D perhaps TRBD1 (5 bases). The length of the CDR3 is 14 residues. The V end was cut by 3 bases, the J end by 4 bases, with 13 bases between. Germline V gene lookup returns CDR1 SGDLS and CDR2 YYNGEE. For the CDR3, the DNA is TGTGCCAGCAGCGCCGGGTTTGGGGGCACTGAAGCTTTCTTT. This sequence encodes CASSAGFGGTEAFF.

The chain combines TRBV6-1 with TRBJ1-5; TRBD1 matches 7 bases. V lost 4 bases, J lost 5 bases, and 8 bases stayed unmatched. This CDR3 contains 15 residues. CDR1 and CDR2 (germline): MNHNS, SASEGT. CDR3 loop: CASSGLQGSDQPQHF. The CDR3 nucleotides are TGTGCCAGCAGTGGATTACAGGGGTCGGATCAGCCCCAGCATTTT.

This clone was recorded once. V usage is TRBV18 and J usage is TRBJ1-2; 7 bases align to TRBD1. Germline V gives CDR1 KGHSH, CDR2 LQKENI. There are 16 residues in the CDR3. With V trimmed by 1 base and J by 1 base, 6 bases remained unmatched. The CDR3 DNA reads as TGTGCCAGCTCACCACAGCCGGGACAGATTAACTATGGCTACACCTTC. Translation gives CASSPQPGQINYGYTF.

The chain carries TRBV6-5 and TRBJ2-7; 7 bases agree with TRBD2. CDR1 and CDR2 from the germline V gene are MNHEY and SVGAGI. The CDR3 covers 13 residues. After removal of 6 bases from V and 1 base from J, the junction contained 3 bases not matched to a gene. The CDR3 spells CASRPSGSYEQYF. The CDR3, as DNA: TGTGCCAGCAGGCCTAGCGGTTCCTACGAGCAGTACTTC.